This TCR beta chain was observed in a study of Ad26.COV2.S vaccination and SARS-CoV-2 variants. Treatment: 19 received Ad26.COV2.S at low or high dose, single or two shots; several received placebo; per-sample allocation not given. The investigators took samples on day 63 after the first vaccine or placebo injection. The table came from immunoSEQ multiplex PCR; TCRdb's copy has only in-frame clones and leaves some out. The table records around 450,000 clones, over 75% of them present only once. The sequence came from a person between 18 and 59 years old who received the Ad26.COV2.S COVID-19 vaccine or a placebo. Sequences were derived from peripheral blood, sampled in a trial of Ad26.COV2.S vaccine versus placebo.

The CDR3 bases are TGTGCCAGCAGCCCCGACACCGGGGAGCTGTTTTTT. This codes for CASSPDTGELFF. V is TRBV6-2 or TRBV6-3 and J is TRBJ2-2; D gene uncertain. The CDR3 runs to 12 residues. The V end lost 6 bases, the J end lost 3 bases, and 5 bases lay between the germline ends. Per the germline V gene, CDR1 is MNHEY and CDR2 is SVGEGT.